This T cell receptor (beta chain) was profiled in a study of cytomegalovirus exposure and HLA in healthy donors. Study outcomes and limitations: Later analysis identified a missense DCLRE1C variant that was linked to TCR beta V- and J-gene trimming. The listing of 150 to 200 TCR beta chains classed them as cytomegalovirus-associated. Most TCR sequences showed up rarely, but some public TCRs showed up in many donors. A later analysis linked some 17,000 TCR beta sequences to HLA alleles at 0.05 false discovery rate.

Concerning this clone: Its antigen remains unknown.

Germline assignment: CDR1 MNHNS and CDR2 SASEGT. Germline trimming cut 4 bases from V and 1 base from J; bases unmatched to any gene: 2. This CDR3 region has 15 residues. Primers for the PCR totalled 60 Vbeta and 13 Jbeta. Libraries were prepared by immunoSEQ multiplex PCR; TCRdb keeps only in-frame clonotypes and omits some of them. The sample includes 120,000 to 150,000 clones, approximately 86% seen only once; the top ten take roughly 0.5%. Input material: PBMCs. This sequence originates from a woman between 40 and 55 years old in good health and CMV-seronegative. The chain combines TRBV6-1 with TRBJ2-3; 10 nucleotides align to TRBD2. CDR3 protein: CASSVGTSGTDTQYF. Here the CDR3 DNA reads TGTGCCAGCAGTGTGGGGACTAGCGGCACAGATACGCAGTATTTT.